This T cell receptor beta chain was identified during a study of CD8 T cells in Susac syndrome. Study-level findings and limits: In its TCR sequencing and HLA analysis, the study acknowledged that the number of individuals was relatively small.

This clonotype was detected only once. The antigen is unknown. When the RNA was reverse transcribed, random hexamers were used with an input of roughly 0.45 to 1 ug. Each CDR3 protein is one row after TCRdb ran MiXCR on the immunoSEQ multiplex PCR reads. The table has under 250,000 distinct CDR3 sequences, around 93% seen once. The CDR3 totals 17 residues. In germline, CDR1 is DFQATT, CDR2 SNEGSKA (reference sequence). V lost 1 base to trimming and J lost 7 bases, with 23 bases between them. Blood CD8+ and CD4+ T cells underwent high-throughput TCR beta sequencing. TEMRA cells were enriched by FACS, while CD8+ and CD4+ T cells were obtained through a negative isolation that was performed magnetically.

The specimen sequenced was CD4+ T cells from PBMCs. This sequence joins TRBV20-1 and TRBJ2-1; D might be TRBD1 (5 bases). The receptor was isolated from a human donor with multiple sclerosis. CDR3 nucleotide sequence: TGCAGTGCTAGAGTAGGGGCTAGACCCTTATCCCTAAATGAGCAGTTCTTC. It specifies CSARVGARPLSLNEQFF.